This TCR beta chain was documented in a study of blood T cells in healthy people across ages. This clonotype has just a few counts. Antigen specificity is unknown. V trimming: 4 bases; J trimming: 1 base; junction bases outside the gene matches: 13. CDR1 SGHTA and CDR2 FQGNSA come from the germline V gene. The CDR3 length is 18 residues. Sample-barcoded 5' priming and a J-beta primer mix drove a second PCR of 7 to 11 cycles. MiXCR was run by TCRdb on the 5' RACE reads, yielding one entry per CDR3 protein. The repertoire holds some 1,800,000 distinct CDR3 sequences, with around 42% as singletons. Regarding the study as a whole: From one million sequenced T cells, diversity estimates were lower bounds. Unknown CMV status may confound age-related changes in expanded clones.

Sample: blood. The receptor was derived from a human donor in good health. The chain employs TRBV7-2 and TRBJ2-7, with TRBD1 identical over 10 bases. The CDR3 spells CASSSETDRGRRSYEQYF. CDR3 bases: TGTGCCAGCAGCTCCGAGACTGACAGGGGGCGAAGGTCCTACGAGCAGTACTTC.